Given below is one T cell receptor beta chain in context. The sample holds many counts of this clonotype. Its antigen remains undetermined. Per-nucleotide qualities are absent, and no much larger clonotype sits a single base away. This sample is part of a study of response to subunit inactivated influenza vaccine (dated by TCRdb to between 2018 and 2020). Regarding the complete study: To follow how T cells responded to a trivalent subunit inactivated influenza vaccine, the researchers relied on deep quantitative profiling of the T cell receptor repertoire. On the study overall, not on this receptor specifically: According to the authors, only a limited number of new T cells may be recruited by each seasonal influenza vaccination.

Including cysteine and phenylalanine, the CDR3 has 15 amino acids. The retained sequence is limited to the CDR3, 45 bases, with the frame set at the first base. The CDR1 and CDR2 encoded by the germline V gene are MDHEN and SYDVKM. V loses 5 bases, J loses 2 bases, and the germline ends lie 16 bases apart. The method behind the library was RT-PCR. Instrument on record: Illumina HiSeq 2500. Clones were called with MiXCR by TCRdb after fastp trimmed the public reads at Q25, and only in-frame beta chains were retained. Every entry covers one CDR3 protein and lists the most common genes and DNA from its rows. The sample table shows roughly 700,000 distinct CDR3 sequences, and approximately 14% are seen once. The ten largest account for around 10% of the sample.

The source is a man aged 45-60 years who received an inactivated influenza vaccine. Donor details come from another sample of the same person, matched by shared clones. The chain is made from TRBV28 and TRBJ2-7, with a weak D call of TRBD1 (6 bases match). This specimen was PBMCs from blood, taken 11 to 12 days after vaccination. The DNA sequence is as follows: TGTGCCAGCAGTCGGGGCAGGGGAGAAACCTACGAGCAGTACTTC. This gives the protein CASSRGRGETYEQYF.